The entry that follows covers one T cell receptor beta chain sequence. Antigen unknown. Assay used: immunoSEQ multiplex PCR; TCRdb lists only in-frame clones, some missing. The sample lists hundreds of thousands of clones, roughly 80% seen once, with over 6.5% in the top ten. The data were taken from a study of cytotoxic CD8 clonotypes in ibrutinib-treated CLL. Overall study findings and caveats: Clonality went up at ibrutinib response and then declined back toward baseline at progression.

After removal of 6 bases from V and 4 bases from J, the junction contained 0 bases not matched to a gene. The CDR3 runs 14 residues. Per germline, CDR1 MDHEN and CDR2 SYDVKM. The TCR comes from a human donor with chronic lymphocytic leukemia. Sequenced here: PBMCs, sampled before ibrutinib treatment. The rearrangement uses TRBV28 and TRBJ2-1; 13 nucleotides agree with TRBD2. CDR3 coding DNA: TGTGCCAGCAGGGGACTAGCGGGGTACAATGAGCAGTTCTTC. This encodes CASRGLAGYNEQFF.